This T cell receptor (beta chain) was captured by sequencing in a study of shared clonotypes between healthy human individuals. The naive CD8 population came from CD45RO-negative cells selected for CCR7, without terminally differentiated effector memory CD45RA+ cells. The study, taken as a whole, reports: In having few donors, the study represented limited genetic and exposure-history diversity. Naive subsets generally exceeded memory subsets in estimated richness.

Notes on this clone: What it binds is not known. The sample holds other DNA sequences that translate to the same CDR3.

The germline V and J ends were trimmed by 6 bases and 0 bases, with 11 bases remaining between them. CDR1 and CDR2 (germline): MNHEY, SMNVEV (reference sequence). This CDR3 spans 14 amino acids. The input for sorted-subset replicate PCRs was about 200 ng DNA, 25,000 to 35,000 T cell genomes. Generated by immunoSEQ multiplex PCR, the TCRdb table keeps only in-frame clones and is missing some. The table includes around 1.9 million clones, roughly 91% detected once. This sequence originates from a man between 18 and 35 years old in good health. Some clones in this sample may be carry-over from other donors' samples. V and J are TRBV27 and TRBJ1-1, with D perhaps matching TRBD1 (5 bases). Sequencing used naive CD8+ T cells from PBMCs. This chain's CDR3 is CASSPRTMNTEAFF. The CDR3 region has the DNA TGTGCCAGCAGCCCCAGGACAATGAACACTGAAGCTTTCTTT.